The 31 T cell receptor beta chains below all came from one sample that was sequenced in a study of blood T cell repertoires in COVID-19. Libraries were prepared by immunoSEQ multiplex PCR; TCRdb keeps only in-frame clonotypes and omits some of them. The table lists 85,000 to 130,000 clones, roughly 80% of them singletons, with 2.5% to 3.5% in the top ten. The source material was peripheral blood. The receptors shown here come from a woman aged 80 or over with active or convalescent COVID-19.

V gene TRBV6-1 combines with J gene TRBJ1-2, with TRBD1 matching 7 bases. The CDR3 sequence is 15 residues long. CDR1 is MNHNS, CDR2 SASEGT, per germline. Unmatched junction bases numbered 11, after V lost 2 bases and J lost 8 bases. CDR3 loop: CASSESHRGGRGYTF. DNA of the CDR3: TGTGCCAGCAGTGAATCCCACAGGGGTGGTAGGGGCTACACCTTC.

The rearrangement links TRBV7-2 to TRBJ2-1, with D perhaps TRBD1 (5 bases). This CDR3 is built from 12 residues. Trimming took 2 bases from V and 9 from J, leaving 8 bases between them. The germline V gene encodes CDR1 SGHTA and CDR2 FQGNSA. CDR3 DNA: TGTGCCAGCAGCTTACAGGGAAGTGAGCAGTTCTTC. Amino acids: CASSLQGSEQFF.

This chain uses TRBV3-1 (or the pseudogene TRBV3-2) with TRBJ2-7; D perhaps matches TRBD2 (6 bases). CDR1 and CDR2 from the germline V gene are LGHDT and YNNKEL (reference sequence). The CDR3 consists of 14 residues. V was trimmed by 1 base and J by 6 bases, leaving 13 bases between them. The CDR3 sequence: CASSQVGGPSEQYF. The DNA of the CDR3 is TGTGCCAGCAGCCAAGTAGGAGGGCCTTCCGAGCAGTACTTC.

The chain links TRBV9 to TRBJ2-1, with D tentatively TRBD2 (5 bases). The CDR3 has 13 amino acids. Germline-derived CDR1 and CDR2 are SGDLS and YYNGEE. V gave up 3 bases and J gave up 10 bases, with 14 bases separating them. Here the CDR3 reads CASSGHPGMEQFF. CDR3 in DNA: TGTGCCAGCAGCGGCCATCCCGGGATGGAGCAGTTCTTC.

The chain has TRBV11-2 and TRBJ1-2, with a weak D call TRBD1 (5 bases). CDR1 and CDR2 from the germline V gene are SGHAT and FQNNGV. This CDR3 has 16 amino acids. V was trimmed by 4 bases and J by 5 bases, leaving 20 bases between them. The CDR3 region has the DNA TGTGCCAGCAGCTCCCTGACCACCCTTGGGGGGTATGGCTACACCTTC. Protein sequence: CASSSLTTLGGYGYTF.

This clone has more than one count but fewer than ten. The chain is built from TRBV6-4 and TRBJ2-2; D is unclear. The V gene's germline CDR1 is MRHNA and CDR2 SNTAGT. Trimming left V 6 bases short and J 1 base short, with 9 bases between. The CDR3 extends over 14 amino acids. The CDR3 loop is CASSRLQNTGELFF. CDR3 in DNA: TGTGCCAGCAGCCGACTCCAGAACACCGGGGAGCTGTTTTTT.

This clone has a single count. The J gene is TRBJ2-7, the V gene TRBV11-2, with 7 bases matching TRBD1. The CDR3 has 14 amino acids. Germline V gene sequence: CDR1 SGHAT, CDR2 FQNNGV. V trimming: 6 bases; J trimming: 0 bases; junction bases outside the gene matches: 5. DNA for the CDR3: TGTGCCAGCAGACGGGACAGACGCTCCTACGAGCAGTACTTC. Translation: CASRRDRRSYEQYF.

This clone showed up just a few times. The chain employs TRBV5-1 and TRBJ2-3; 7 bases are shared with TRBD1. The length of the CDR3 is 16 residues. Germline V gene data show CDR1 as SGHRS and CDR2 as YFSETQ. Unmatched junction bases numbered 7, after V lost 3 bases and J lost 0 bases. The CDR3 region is CASSSQGDMSTDTQYF. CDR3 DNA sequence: TGCGCCAGCAGCTCCCAGGGGGATATGAGCACAGATACGCAGTATTTT.

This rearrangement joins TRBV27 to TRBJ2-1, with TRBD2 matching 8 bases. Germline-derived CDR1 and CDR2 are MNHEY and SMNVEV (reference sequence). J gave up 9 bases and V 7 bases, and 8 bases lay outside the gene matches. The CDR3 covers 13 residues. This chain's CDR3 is CASKERGKTEQFF. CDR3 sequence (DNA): TGTGCCAGCAAAGAGCGGGGGAAGACTGAGCAGTTCTTC.

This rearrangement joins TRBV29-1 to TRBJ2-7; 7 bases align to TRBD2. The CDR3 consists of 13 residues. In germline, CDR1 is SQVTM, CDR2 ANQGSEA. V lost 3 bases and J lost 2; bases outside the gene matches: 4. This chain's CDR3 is CSVDERGTYEQYF. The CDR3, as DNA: TGCAGCGTTGATGAGCGGGGAACCTACGAGCAGTACTTC.

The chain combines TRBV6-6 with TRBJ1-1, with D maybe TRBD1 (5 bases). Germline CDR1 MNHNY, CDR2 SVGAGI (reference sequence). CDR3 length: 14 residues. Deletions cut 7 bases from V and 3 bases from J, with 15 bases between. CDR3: CASTISRAYTEAFF. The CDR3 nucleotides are TGTGCCAGCACAATATCCAGGGCGTACACTGAAGCTTTCTTT.

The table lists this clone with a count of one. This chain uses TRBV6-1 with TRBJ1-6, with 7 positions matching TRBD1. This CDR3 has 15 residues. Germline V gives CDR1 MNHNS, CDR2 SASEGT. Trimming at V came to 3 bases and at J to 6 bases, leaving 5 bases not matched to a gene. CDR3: CASSEGTVFNSPLHF. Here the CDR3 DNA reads TGTGCCAGCAGTGAGGGGACAGTATTTAATTCACCCCTCCACTTT.

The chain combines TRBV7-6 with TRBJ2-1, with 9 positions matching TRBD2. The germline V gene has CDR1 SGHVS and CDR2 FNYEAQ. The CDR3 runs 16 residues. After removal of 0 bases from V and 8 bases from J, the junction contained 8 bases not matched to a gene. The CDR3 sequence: CASSLAPSGIWDEQFF. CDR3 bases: TGTGCCAGCAGCTTAGCCCCTAGCGGGATATGGGATGAGCAGTTCTTC. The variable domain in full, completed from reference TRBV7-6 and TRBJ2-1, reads GAGVSQSPRYKVTKRGQDVALRCDPISGHVSLYWYRQALGQGPEFLTYFNYEAQQDKSGLPNDRFSAERPEGSISTLTIQRTEQRDSAMYRCASSLAPSGIWDEQFFGPGTRLTVL.

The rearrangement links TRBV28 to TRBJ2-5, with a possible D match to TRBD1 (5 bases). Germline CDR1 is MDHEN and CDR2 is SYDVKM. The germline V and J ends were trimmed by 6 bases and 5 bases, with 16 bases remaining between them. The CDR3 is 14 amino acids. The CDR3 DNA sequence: TGTGCCAGCAGCACCAGGGCTCGACCGGAGACCCAGTACTTC. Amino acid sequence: CASSTRARPETQYF.

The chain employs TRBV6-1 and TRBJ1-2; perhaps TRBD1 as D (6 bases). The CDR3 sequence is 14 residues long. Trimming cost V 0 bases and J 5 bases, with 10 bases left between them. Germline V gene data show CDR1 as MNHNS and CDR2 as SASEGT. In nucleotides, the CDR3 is TGTGCCAGCAGTGAAGCGGTCCAGGGGTATGGCTACACCTTC. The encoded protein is CASSEAVQGYGYTF.

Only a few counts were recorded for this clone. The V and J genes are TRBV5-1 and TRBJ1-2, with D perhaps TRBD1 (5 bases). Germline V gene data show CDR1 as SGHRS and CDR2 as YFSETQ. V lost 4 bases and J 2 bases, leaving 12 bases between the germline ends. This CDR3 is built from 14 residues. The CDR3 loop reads CASSPTTENYGYTF. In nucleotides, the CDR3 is TGCGCCAGCAGCCCCACGACAGAGAACTATGGCTACACCTTC. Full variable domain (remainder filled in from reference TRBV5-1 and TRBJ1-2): KAGVTQTPRYLIKTRGQQVTLSCSPISGHRSVSWYQQTPGQGLQFLFEYFSETQRNKGNFPGRFSGRQFSNSRSEMNVSTLELGDSALYLCASSPTTENYGYTFGSGTRLTVV.

The CDR3 DNA reads TGTGCCACCAGAAGCGGGGGTACCTACAATGAGCAGTTCTTC. This encodes CATRSGGTYNEQFF. This rearrangement joins TRBV15 to TRBJ2-1, with TRBD2 matching over 8 bases. Germline CDR1 reads LNHNV; CDR2 reads YYDKDF (reference sequence). The CDR3 runs to 14 residues. Unmatched junction bases numbered 3, after V lost 6 bases and J lost 2 bases.

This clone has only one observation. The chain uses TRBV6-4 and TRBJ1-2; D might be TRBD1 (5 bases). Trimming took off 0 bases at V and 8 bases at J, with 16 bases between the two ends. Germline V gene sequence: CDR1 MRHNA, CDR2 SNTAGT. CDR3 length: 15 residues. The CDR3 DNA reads TGTGCCAGCAGTGACTCTTGGATGGGGCCCCAGGGCTACACCTTC. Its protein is CASSDSWMGPQGYTF.

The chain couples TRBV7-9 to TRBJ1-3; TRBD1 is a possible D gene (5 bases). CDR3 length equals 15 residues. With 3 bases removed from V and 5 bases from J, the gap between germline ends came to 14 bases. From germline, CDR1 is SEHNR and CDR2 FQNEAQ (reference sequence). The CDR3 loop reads CASSFVGQARNTIYF. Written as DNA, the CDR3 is TGTGCCAGCAGCTTCGTGGGGCAGGCAAGAAACACCATATATTTT.

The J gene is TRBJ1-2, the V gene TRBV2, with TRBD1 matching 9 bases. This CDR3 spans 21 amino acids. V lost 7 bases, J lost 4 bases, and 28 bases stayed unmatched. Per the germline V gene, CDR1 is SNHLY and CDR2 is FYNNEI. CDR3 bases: TGTGCCAGCACAGGGCCGCGGGGAATTGTAATACAGGGGGCAAAGATCTATGGCTACACCTTC. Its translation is CASTGPRGIVIQGAKIYGYTF.

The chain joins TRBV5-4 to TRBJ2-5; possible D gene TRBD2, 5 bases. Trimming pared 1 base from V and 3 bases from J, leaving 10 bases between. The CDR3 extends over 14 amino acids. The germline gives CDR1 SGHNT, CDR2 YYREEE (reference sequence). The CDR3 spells CASSLSGSKETQYF. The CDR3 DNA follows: TGTGCCAGCAGCTTGTCGGGAAGTAAAGAGACCCAGTACTTC.

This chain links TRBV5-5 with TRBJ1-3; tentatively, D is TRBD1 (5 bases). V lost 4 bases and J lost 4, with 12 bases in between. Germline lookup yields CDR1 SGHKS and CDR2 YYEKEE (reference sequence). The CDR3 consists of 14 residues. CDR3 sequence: CASSRGGVGNTIYF. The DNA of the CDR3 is TGTGCCAGCAGCCGGGGCGGGGTCGGAAACACCATATATTTT. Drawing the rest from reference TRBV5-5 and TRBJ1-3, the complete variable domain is DAGVTQSPTHLIKTRGQQVTLRCSPISGHKSVSWYQQVLGQGPQFIFQYYEKEERGRGNFPDRFSARQFPNYSSELNVNALLLGDSALYLCASSRGGVGNTIYFGEGSWLTVV.

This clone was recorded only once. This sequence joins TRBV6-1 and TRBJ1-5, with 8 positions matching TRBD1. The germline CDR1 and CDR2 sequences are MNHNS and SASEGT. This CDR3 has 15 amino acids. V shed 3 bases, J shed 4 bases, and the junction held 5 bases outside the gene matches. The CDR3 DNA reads TGTGCCAGCAGTGACAGGGGGCTGGGTAATCAGCCCCAGCATTTT. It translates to CASSDRGLGNQPQHF.

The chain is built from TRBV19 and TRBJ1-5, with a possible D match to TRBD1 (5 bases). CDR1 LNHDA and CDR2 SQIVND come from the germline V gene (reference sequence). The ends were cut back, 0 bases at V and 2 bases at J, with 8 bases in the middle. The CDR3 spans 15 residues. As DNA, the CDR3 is TGTGCCAGTAGTATAGATCAGGGTCGCAATCAGCCCCAGCATTTT. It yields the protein CASSIDQGRNQPQHF.

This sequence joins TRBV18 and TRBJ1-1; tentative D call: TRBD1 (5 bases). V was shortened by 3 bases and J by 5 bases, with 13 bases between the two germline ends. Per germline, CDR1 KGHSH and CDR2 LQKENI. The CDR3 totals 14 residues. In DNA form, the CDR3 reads TGTGCCAGCTCACCCGCCGGAGGGGTGACTGAAGCTTTCTTT. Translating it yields CASSPAGGVTEAFF.

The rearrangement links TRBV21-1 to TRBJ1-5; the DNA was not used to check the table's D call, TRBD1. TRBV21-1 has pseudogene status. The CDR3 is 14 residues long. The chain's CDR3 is CASTSQGAGQPQHF. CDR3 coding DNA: TGTGCCAGCACCTCACAGGGGGCCGGGCAGCCCCAGCATTTT.

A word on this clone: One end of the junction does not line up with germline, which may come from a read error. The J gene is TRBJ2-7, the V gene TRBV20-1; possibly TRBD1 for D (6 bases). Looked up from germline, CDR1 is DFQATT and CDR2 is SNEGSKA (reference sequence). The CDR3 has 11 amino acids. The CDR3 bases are TGCAGTGCTAGAGCGGGCGGACAGCCGGACTTC. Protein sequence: CSARAGGQPDF.

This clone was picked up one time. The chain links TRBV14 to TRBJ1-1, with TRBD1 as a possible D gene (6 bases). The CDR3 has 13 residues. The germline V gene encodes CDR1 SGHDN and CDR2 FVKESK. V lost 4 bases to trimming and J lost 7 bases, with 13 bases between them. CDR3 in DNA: TGTGCCAGCAGCCCATACAGGGATCGTGAAGCTTTCTTT. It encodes CASSPYRDREAFF.

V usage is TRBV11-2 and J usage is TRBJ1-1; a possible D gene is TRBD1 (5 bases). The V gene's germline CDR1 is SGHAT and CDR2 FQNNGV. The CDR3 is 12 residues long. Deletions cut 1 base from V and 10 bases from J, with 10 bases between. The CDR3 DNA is TGTGCCAGCAGCTTAGGGGGCCAGCGAGCTTTCTTT. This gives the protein CASSLGGQRAFF.

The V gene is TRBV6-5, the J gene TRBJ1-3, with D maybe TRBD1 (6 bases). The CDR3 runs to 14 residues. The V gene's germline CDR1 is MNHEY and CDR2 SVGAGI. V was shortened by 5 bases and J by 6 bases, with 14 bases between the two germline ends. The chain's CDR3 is CASSQTGNLNTIYF. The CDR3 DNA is TGTGCCAGCAGTCAAACAGGGAATCTAAACACCATATATTTT.

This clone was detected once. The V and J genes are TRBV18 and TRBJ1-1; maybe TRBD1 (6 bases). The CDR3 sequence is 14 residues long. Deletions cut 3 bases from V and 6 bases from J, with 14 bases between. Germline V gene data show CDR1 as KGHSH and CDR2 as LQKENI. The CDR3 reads CASSPGAGAAEAFF. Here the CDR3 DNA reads TGTGCCAGCTCACCGGGGGCAGGCGCGGCTGAAGCTTTCTTT. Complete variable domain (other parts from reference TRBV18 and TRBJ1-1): NAGVMQNPRHLVRRRGQEARLRCSPMKGHSHVYWYRQLPEEGLKFMVYLQKENIIDESGMPKERFSAEFPKEGPSILRIQQVVRGDSAAYFCASSPGAGAAEAFFGQGTRLTVV.